The entry below describes one TCR beta chain. No cognate antigen has been identified for it. Per-nucleotide qualities are absent, and no much larger clonotype sits a single base away. Each collaborating institution followed its own protocols to collect whole blood in K2EDTA tubes. For TCRbeta analysis, collaborators shipped samples as frozen whole blood, isolated PBMCs, or DNA extracted from either of those sample types. These data are taken from a study of blood T cell repertoires in COVID-19 (dated by TCRdb to the early 2020s). In terms of the full investigation: Collaborator samples came from the United States, Italy and Spain and covered acute and convalescent phases of COVID-19. A de-identified subject ID, COVID-19 status, age in years and sex were almost always included in the sample metadata. HLA class I and class II types, where available, came from metadata supplied by the sample provider rather than from assay-based typing. A freely available public database, intended as a resource for researchers studying the immune response to SARS-CoV-2, is where the repertoires were released. The prospective study material was composed of cDNA or gDNA derived from T cells, B-cell-depleted T cells, or PBMCs. Deeply sampled blood TCRbeta repertoires from subjects exposed to, actively infected with, or recovered from COVID-19 were included in the dataset. The samples were drawn from the first 160 participants of the ongoing ImmuneRACE study and from 1,254 subjects provided by 6 global collaborators.

Trimming accounts for 2 bases at V and 5 bases at J, while the number of junction bases matched to no gene is 11. In the germline V gene, CDR1 corresponds to SNHLY and CDR2 to FYNNEI. The CDR3 numbers 16 residues from cysteine through phenylalanine. Just the 48-base CDR3 DNA is kept, in frame starting at base 1. TCRbeta CDR3 regions were amplified from genomic DNA using the immunoSEQ Assay, a bias-controlled multiplex PCR. On the study's bioinformatics: Nucleated cell counts per sample were estimated from amplification of reference gene primers within the assay. To quantify the absolute abundance of each unique TCRbeta CDR3 rearrangement, sequence reads were collapsed and filtered. For each sample, productive Simpson clonality was calculated as the square root of Simpson's diversity index across productive rearrangements. TCRdb stores this immuneACCESS table with in-frame sequences only. Part of the clones is absent; in the studies checked, under half of the shortfall reflects unresolved V genes, and no reason is known for the rest. The DNA gave D and trimming, while V, J and clone size come from that table. The sample yields about 56,000 clones; roughly 80% were counted once. The ten largest clonotypes hold 13% of the sample.

Results the study describes overall, beyond this receptor: Clinical and demographic metadata were provided uncurated, with the amount varying by source and participant.

Sequencing input: peripheral blood. The chain uses TRBV2 and TRBJ2-5; the central 7 bases match TRBD2. This TCR was sampled from a woman older than 75 with acute or convalescent COVID-19. This receptor has the CDR3 CASSERAGEGWETQYF. In nucleotides, the sequence is TGTGCCAGCAGTGAAAGGGCGGGAGAGGGTTGGGAGACCCAGTACTTC.